The source of this T cell receptor beta chain is a study of blood T cell repertoires in COVID-19. Overall study context: COVID-19 samples from acute and convalescent phases originated in the United States, Italy and Spain. Sources were T cells, B-cell-depleted T cells, or PBMCs; the material itself was cDNA or gDNA.

The germline gives CDR1 SGHDT, CDR2 YYEEEE. This CDR3 is 15 amino acids long. Deletions cut 3 bases from V and 4 bases from J, with 16 bases between. Original analysis: Estimation of nucleated cell counts was performed using reference gene primer amplification. Sequenced by immunoSEQ multiplex PCR; TCRdb stores in-frame clones only, minus some. V, J and clone size are taken as reported in that table, and D and trimming were inferred from the DNA itself. Here the sample spans around 64,000 clones, 80% to 90% being singletons. The rearrangement links TRBV5-6 to TRBJ1-2; D perhaps matches TRBD1 (5 bases). The specimen sequenced was peripheral blood. The sequence came from a man in his thirties or forties with acute or convalescent COVID-19. CDR3 nucleotides: TGTGCCAGCAGCTACAACAGGATTACGCCCTATGGCTACACCTTC. Its translation is CASSYNRITPYGYTF. The whole variable domain, filled in from reference TRBV5-6 and TRBJ1-2, reads DAGVTQSPTHLIKTRGQQVTLRCSPKSGHDTVSWYQQALGQGPQFIFQYYEEEERQRGNFPDRFSGHQFPNYSSELNVNALLLGDSALYLCASSYNRITPYGYTFGSGTRLTVV.